This T cell receptor (beta chain) stems from a study of regulatory T cells in long-lasting Graves disease. Study-level information: Graves' patients who were just diagnosed had used antithyroid drugs for under 3 months.

TCR beta libraries were built with iRepertoire HTBI primers and Arm-PCR of CDR3 regions. TCRdb reanalysed the multiplex PCR reads using MiXCR and keeps one entry per CDR3 protein. Of 520,000 or so distinct CDR3 sequences in the sample, 9.5% to 15% were seen once. Germline CDR1 MDHEN, CDR2 SYDVKM. Between the trimmed V and J ends, which lost 8 bases and 3 bases, there was a span of 14 bases. The CDR3 loop spans 13 amino acids. Time point: newly diagnosed GD, antithyroid drugs for less than 3 months. TCR sequences were obtained from RNA taken from PBMCs. This clonotype was seen repeatedly, ten times or more. Another study also made use of these data, one on T cells in Graves' hyperthyroidism and ophthalmopathy. From that study: Most thyroid clonotypes with frequency above 0.001 were detected in blood. The model anticipated ophthalmopathy a median about six months pre-onset.

Sample: peripheral blood mononuclear cells (PBMCs), taken at new diagnosis, from a patient treated with antithyroid drugs. The origin of this receptor is a woman aged 25 to 45 with Graves disease. The J gene is TRBJ2-7, the V gene TRBV28; no clear D. In DNA, the CDR3 is TGTGCCAGCTTTGAGCATCGAGGCTACGAGCAGTACTTC. The encoded protein is CASFEHRGYEQYF.